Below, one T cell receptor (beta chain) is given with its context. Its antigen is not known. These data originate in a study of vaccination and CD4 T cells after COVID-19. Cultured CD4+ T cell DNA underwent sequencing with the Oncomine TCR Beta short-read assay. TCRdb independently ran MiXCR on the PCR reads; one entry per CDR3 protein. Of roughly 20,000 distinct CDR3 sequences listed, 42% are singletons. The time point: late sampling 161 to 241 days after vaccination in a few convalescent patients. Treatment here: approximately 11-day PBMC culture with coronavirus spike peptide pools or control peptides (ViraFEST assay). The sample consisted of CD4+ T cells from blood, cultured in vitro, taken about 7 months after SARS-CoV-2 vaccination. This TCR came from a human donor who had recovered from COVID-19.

The CDR3, as DNA: TGTGCCAGCAGCCTCGGGAGGTGGACAGATACGCAGTATTTT. Translating gives CASSLGRWTDTQYF. The chain uses TRBV6-4 and TRBJ2-3, with 7 bases fitting TRBD2. With V trimmed by 6 bases and J by 3 bases, 6 bases remained unmatched. Per the germline V gene, CDR1 is MRHNA and CDR2 is SNTAGT. This CDR3 comprises 14 residues.